The 9 T cell receptor beta chains below come from one sample, sequenced in a study of cytomegalovirus exposure and HLA in healthy donors. Use of 60 Vbeta and 13 Jbeta primers characterized the PCR. Here immunoSEQ multiplex PCR was the method, and the copy in TCRdb shows in-frame clones only, minus some. Here the sample spans some 100,000 clones, 60% to 85% being singletons. Sequencing input: PBMCs. The source of these receptors is a middle-aged woman in good health and CMV-seropositive.

V is TRBV6-1 and J is TRBJ1-4; 8 bases match TRBD1. The CDR3 totals 14 residues. After removal of 1 base from V and 7 bases from J, the junction contained 2 bases not matched to a gene. CDR1 is MNHNS, CDR2 SASEGT, per germline. CDR3 amino acids: CASSEGTGSEKLFF. The DNA of the CDR3 is TGTGCCAGCAGTGAAGGGACAGGGAGTGAAAAACTGTTTTTT.

CDR3 in amino acids: CASSVEGRGTDTQYF. The CDR3, as DNA: TGTGCCAGCAGCGTAGAAGGGAGGGGCACAGATACGCAGTATTTT. J is TRBJ2-3 and V is TRBV9; 7 positions match TRBD2. The length of the CDR3 is 15 residues. Per germline, CDR1 SGDLS and CDR2 YYNGEE. V gave up 0 bases and J gave up 1 base; unmatched junction bases: 2.

The J gene is TRBJ2-7, the V gene TRBV6-1; 9 nucleotides match TRBD2. The ends lost 5 bases at V and 7 bases at J; junction bases unmatched: 9. In germline, CDR1 is MNHNS, CDR2 SASEGT. The CDR3 is 14 amino acids. DNA of the CDR3: TGTGCCAGCAGTCTTAGCGGGGGTGTGGGTGAGCAGTACTTC. This gives the protein CASSLSGGVGEQYF.

This clone was found a few times. V gene TRBV9 combines with J gene TRBJ1-1; D gene unclear. The germline V gene encodes CDR1 SGDLS and CDR2 YYNGEE. The ends were cut back, 0 bases at V and 1 base at J, with 7 bases in the middle. The CDR3 is made up of 14 amino acids. The CDR3 loop is CASSVASQNTEAFF. The CDR3 DNA follows: TGTGCCAGCAGCGTAGCGTCACAGAACACTGAAGCTTTCTTT.

This chain joins TRBV7-2 and TRBJ2-3; the match to TRBD2 covers 14 bases. Germline trimming cut 3 bases from V and 3 bases from J; bases unmatched to any gene: 8. This CDR3 spans 18 amino acids. Germline CDR1 SGHTA, CDR2 FQGNSA. The CDR3 loop reads CASSLGLAGVRWTDTQYF. As DNA, the CDR3 is TGTGCCAGCAGCTTGGGACTAGCGGGAGTTAGGTGGACAGATACGCAGTATTTT.

The chain joins TRBV27 to TRBJ2-1, with TRBD1 matching 12 bases. The CDR3 runs 14 residues. Germline V lookup: CDR1 MNHEY, CDR2 SMNVEV (reference sequence). CDR3 loop: CATAGQGANNEQFF. In DNA, the CDR3 is TGTGCTACGGCGGGACAGGGGGCCAATAATGAGCAGTTCTTC.

This chain links TRBV28 with TRBJ1-5; D might be TRBD1 (5 bases). This CDR3 has 14 amino acids. Trimming removed 4 bases at V and 0 bases at J, with 7 bases between. Germline CDR1 is MDHEN and CDR2 is SYDVKM. In DNA form, the CDR3 reads TGTGCCAGCAGTTGGGGGGTTAGCAATCAGCCCCAGCATTTT. It yields the protein CASSWGVSNQPQHF.

This sequence joins TRBV6-1 and TRBJ2-7; TRBD2 matches 8 bases. V lost 8 bases, J lost 1 base, and 10 bases stayed unmatched. The germline gives CDR1 MNHNS, CDR2 SASEGT. The CDR3 covers 15 residues. The CDR3 spells CASPRGAGGSYEQYF. The CDR3 DNA sequence: TGTGCCAGCCCACGAGGGGCGGGAGGTTCCTACGAGCAGTACTTC.

The chain uses TRBV5-1 and TRBJ1-2, with 7 bases lining up with TRBD1. The CDR3 covers 13 residues. CDR1 is SGHRS and CDR2 is YFSETQ in the germline V gene. With 1 base clipped from V and 8 bases from J, the junction kept 5 bases outside the gene matches. The CDR3 here is CASSLRQGEGYTF. CDR3 coding DNA: TGCGCCAGCAGCTTGAGACAGGGAGAAGGCTACACCTTC.